The 2 T cell receptor beta chains listed next were all sequenced from one sample in a study of OX40 agonist ivuxolimab in advanced cancers. Only in-frame clones appear in the TCRdb table, and some are missing; sequencing was by immunoSEQ multiplex PCR. The table shows about 60,000 clones, with over 80% occurring only once. Sample: CD4+ or CD8+ T cells sorted from blood, taken in a trial of the OX40 agonist ivuxolimab. The receptors shown here come from an adult with an advanced solid tumor such as melanoma, head and neck, liver or kidney cancer.

This rearrangement joins TRBV19 to TRBJ2-2; D unresolved. The V and J ends lost 0 bases and 6 bases respectively, with 2 bases between them. Germline CDR1 LNHDA, CDR2 SQIVND (reference sequence). The CDR3 contains 12 residues. The CDR3 reads CASSIDAGELFF. CDR3 DNA: TGTGCCAGTAGTATAGATGCCGGGGAGCTGTTTTTT.

This chain connects TRBV19 to TRBJ2-3, with a weak D call TRBD2 (6 bases). This CDR3 comprises 15 residues. V lost 4 bases and J 1 base, leaving 12 bases between the germline ends. CDR1 is LNHDA, CDR2 SQIVND, per germline (reference sequence). In nucleotides, the CDR3 is TGTGCCAGTAGTAGGTTAGCGGTAGGCACAGATACGCAGTATTTT. It encodes CASSRLAVGTDTQYF.